Below are 9 T cell receptor beta chains sequenced from a single sample in a study of T cells after yellow fever vaccination. TCRdb used MiXCR to reprocess the 5' RACE reads, holding one entry per CDR3 protein. In the table there are about 630,000 distinct CDR3 sequences, more than 9% of which are singletons. Specimen: PBMCs, collected on the day of the yellow fever booster vaccination. The receptors here all came from a young man who received the YFV17D yellow fever vaccine.

The chain has TRBV7-2 and TRBJ2-1; the match to TRBD2 covers 9 bases. CDR1 is SGHTA, CDR2 FQGNSA, per germline. Trimming took 6 bases from V and 3 from J; bases not matched to a gene: 9. The length of the CDR3 is 16 residues. This CDR3 is CASRTLAGVVYNEQFF. The CDR3, as DNA: TGTGCCAGCAGGACTTTAGCGGGAGTAGTCTACAATGAGCAGTTCTTC.

This chain joins TRBV29-1 and TRBJ2-2, with D possibly TRBD1 on 5 matching bases. The CDR3 length is 16 residues. Germline V gives CDR1 SQVTM, CDR2 ANQGSEA. The V end lost 7 bases, the J end lost 2 bases, and 20 bases lay between the germline ends. The CDR3, as DNA: TGCAGCGCCCTACCGGAAGCATGGGGCAACACCGGGGAGCTGTTTTTT. It yields the protein CSALPEAWGNTGELFF.

This clonotype was detected only a few times. This rearrangement joins TRBV24-1 to TRBJ2-1; D call uncertain. This CDR3 is 13 amino acids long. The V gene lost 1 base and the J gene lost 8 bases, with 8 bases spanning the gap. Germline CDR1 reads KGHDR; CDR2 reads SFDVKD. CDR3 sequence reads: CATSDLERDEQFF. CDR3 DNA sequence: TGTGCCACCAGTGATTTAGAGCGTGATGAGCAGTTCTTC.

This chain uses TRBV7-2 with TRBJ2-5, with a weak D call TRBD1 (6 bases). The CDR3 sequence is 13 residues long. V gave up 7 bases and J gave up 4 bases, with 13 bases separating them. CDR1 is SGHTA, CDR2 FQGNSA, per germline. As DNA, the CDR3 is TGTGCCAGCACTCAGGGGCTTCGAGAGACCCAGTACTTC. Residues: CASTQGLRETQYF.

The chain has TRBV6-6 and TRBJ2-7; 9 bases align to TRBD2. The CDR3 spans 13 residues. Trimming cost V 6 bases and J 5 bases; bases outside gene matches: 5. The germline CDR1 and CDR2 sequences are MNHNY and SVGAGI (reference sequence). CDR3 sequence reads: CASRRTSENEQYF. In DNA, the CDR3 is TGTGCCAGCAGACGGACTAGCGAGAACGAGCAGTACTTC.

As regards this clonotype: The junction shows a germline mismatch at one end, possibly a read error. This rearrangement joins TRBV20-1 to TRBJ2-1; TRBD2 matches 9 bases. Germline loops: CDR1 DFQATT, CDR2 SNEGSKA (reference sequence). This CDR3 has 16 residues. Here the CDR3 reads CSARESSGRPYNEQFF. The CDR3 region has the DNA TGCAGCGCTAGAGAATCGAGCGGGAGGCCCTACAATGAGCAGTTCTTC.

This clonotype has just a few counts. This chain uses TRBV11-1 with TRBJ2-3, with TRBD2 matching over 7 bases. Germline V gene data show CDR1 as SGHAT and CDR2 as FQDESV (reference sequence). The CDR3 consists of 15 residues. V shed 6 bases and J 7 bases; nucleotides not matched to a gene: 13. This CDR3 is CASRATGRVPNTQYF. For the CDR3, the DNA is TGTGCCAGCAGAGCGACTGGGAGGGTCCCAAATACGCAGTATTTT.

The chain is built from TRBV27 and TRBJ2-1, with no clear D. Trimming cost V 4 bases and J 3 bases, with 10 bases left between them. Germline assignment: CDR1 MNHEY and CDR2 SMNVEV (reference sequence). This CDR3 has 14 amino acids. Here the CDR3 DNA reads TGTGCCAGCAGTTCGGGTCTAAACTACAATGAGCAGTTCTTC. Its protein product is CASSSGLNYNEQFF.

There are a few counts of this clonotype. V usage is TRBV29-1 and J usage is TRBJ1-1; D may be TRBD1 (5 bases). V gave up 6 bases and J gave up 6 bases, with 11 bases separating them. The CDR3 runs to 11 residues. CDR1 SQVTM and CDR2 ANQGSEA come from the germline V gene. The CDR3 loop is CSVDDRAEAFF. The DNA for the CDR3 is TGCAGCGTAGATGACAGAGCTGAAGCTTTCTTT.